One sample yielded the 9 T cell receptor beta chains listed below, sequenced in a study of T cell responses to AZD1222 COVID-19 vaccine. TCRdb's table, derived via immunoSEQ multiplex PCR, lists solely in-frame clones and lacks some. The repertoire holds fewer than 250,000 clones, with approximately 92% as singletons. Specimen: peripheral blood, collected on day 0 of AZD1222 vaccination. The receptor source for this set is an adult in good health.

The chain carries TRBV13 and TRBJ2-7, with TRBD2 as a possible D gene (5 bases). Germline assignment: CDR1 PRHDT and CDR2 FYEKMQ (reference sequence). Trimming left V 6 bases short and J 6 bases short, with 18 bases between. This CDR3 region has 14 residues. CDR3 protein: CASRSPGLLTEQYF. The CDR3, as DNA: TGTGCCAGCAGATCCCCCGGACTCCTTACCGAGCAGTACTTC.

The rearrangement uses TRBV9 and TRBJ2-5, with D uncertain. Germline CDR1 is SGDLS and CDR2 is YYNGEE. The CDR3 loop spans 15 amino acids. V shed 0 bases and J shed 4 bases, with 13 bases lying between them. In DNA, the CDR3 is TGTGCCAGCAGCGTAGGGGGAACCCCCCCAGAGACCCAGTACTTC. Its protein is CASSVGGTPPETQYF.

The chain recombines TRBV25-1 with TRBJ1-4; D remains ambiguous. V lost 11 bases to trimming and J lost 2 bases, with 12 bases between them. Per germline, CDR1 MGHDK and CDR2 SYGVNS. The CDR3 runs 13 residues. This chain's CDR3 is CASRPPTNEKLFF. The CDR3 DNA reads TGTGCCTCCCGACCCCCCACTAATGAAAAACTGTTTTTT.

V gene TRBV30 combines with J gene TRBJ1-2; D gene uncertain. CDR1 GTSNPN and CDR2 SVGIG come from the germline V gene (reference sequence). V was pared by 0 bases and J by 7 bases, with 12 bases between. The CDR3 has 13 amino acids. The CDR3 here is CAWSVTGALGYTF. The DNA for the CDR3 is TGTGCCTGGAGTGTTACGGGTGCTCTTGGCTACACCTTC.

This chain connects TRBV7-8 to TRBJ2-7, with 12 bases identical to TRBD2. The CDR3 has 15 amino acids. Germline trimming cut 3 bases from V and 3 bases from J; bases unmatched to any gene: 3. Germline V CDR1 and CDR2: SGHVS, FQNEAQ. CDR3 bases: TGTGCCAGCAGCTTTCAACTAGCGGGGGGCTACGAGCAGTACTTC. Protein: CASSFQLAGGYEQYF.

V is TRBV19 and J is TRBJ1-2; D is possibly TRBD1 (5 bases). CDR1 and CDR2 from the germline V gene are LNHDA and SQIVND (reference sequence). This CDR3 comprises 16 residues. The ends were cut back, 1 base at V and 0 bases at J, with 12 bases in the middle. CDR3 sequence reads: CASSIAGQGANYGYTF. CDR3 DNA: TGTGCCAGTAGTATAGCTGGGCAGGGTGCTAACTATGGCTACACCTTC.

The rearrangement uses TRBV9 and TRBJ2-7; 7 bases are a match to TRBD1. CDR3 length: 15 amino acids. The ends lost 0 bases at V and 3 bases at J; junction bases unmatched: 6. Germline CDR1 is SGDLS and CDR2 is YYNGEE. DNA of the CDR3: TGTGCCAGCAGCGTAGAAGGGGGCACGAGCTACGAGCAGTACTTC. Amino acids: CASSVEGGTSYEQYF.

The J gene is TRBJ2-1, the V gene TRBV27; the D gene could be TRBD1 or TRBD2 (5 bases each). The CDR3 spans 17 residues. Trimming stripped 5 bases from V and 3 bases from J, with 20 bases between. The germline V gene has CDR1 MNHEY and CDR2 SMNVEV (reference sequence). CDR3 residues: CASSTYSPGTDYNEQFF. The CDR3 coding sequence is TGTGCCAGCAGTACGTACTCTCCCGGGACGGACTACAATGAGCAGTTCTTC.

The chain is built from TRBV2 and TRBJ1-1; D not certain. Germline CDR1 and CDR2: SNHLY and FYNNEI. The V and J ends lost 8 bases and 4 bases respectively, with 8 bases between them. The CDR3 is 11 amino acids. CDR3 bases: TGTGCCAGCCCCTCGGGCACTGAAGCTTTCTTT. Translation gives CASPSGTEAFF.